These T cell receptor beta chains were read from a single sample in a study of blood T cell repertoires in COVID-19. Assay used: immunoSEQ multiplex PCR; TCRdb lists only in-frame clones, some missing. The table lists roughly 340,000 clones, around 87% of them singletons. Sequencing input: PBMCs or T cells enriched from blood (not recorded which). Receptors originate from a man between 18 and 29 years old who had recovered from COVID-19. CDR3s include the opening cysteine and the closing phenylalanine or tryptophan.

v_call	j_call	cdr3_aa
TRBV7-2	TRBJ2-5	CASSSAGAKTQYF
TRBV3-1/TRBV3-2	TRBJ2-7	CASSQVAGGPYEQYF
TRBV7-2	TRBJ1-1	CASSSRGLTEAFF
TRBV7-8	TRBJ1-1	CASSSTELNTEAFF
TRBV5-5	TRBJ1-6	CASSLVVGQGSSPLHF
TRBV13	TRBJ2-2	CASSFVGAGELFF
TRBV3-1/TRBV3-2	TRBJ1-5	CASSREGVQPQHF
TRBV7-2	TRBJ2-7	CASSLTGTSGSEQYF
TRBV29-1	TRBJ1-1	CSVVRAEAFF
TRBV19	TRBJ1-5	CASSIDGAGRQPQHF
TRBV27	TRBJ2-1	CASSLRDRGINEQFF
TRBV3-1/TRBV3-2	TRBJ1-4	CASSQVVTNEKLFF
TRBV5-1	TRBJ1-1	CASSLDGTAVDEAFF
TRBV29-1	TRBJ2-1	CSVVRDNEQFF
TRBV2	TRBJ2-1	CASSLLAPTLNEQFF
TRBV5-4	TRBJ2-2	CASSLGRTENTGELFF
TRBV5-1	TRBJ2-3	CASSAGTSGNPSTDTQYF
TRBV11-2	TRBJ2-7	CASSPSYEQYF
TRBV28	TRBJ1-2	CASSSQGENIYGYTF
TRBV5-8	TRBJ1-3	CASSPQGSIGNTIYF
TRBV2	TRBJ1-1	CASRAGTFKNTEAFF
TRBV7-3	TRBJ2-1	CASSFLAGGTNEQFF
TRBV5-1	TRBJ2-7	CASSPWDRVNEQYF
TRBV7-8	TRBJ2-7	CASSFGTGRNYEQYF
TRBV20-1	TRBJ1-5	CSASTGQNNQPQHF
TRBV4-3	TRBJ2-5	CASSQIDSATETQYF
TRBV7-3	TRBJ2-1	CASSLRAGEQFF
TRBV5-4	TRBJ2-7	CASSYDPSGNEQYF
TRBV13	TRBJ1-6	CASSLRENNSPLHF
TRBV12-3/TRBV12-4	TRBJ1-3	CASSYDREDTIYF
TRBV5-4	TRBJ2-3	CASWDTGVADTQYF
TRBV18	TRBJ2-3	CASSPPLVTDTQYF
TRBV30	TRBJ1-1	CAWIFSGGHTEAFF